A selection of T cell receptor beta chains follows, all from one sample in a study of T cell responses to AZD1222 COVID-19 vaccine. This table comes from immunoSEQ multiplex PCR, and its TCRdb copy is limited to in-frame clones, with some not included. The sample holds 95,000 to 150,000 clones, 92% seen once. Sequencing used peripheral blood, obtained on day 0 of AZD1222 vaccination. The receptors derive from an adult in good health. CDR3s include the opening cysteine and the closing phenylalanine or tryptophan. Fields, in order: D gene, V gene, clone size, J gene, CDR3 DNA, CDR3 protein. D genes are given only for firm matches. Where a row states a size, it is once, few, many or the class of an expanded clone; other rows omit it.

TRBD1	TRBV5-1	-	TRBJ1-4	TGCGCCAGCAGCAAAGACAGGGGAAATGAAAAACTGTTTTTT	CASSKDRGNEKLFF
-	TRBV12-3/TRBV12-4	-	TRBJ2-3	TGTGCCAGTGTAGGGGTCGCAGATACGCAGTATTTT	CASVGVADTQYF
TRBD2	TRBV6-5	-	TRBJ2-7	TGTGCCAGCCTGGGGGGGGAACCCTACGAGCAGTACTTC	CASLGGEPYEQYF
-	TRBV18	-	TRBJ1-1	TGTGCCAGCTCACCGGGCTTTGCTGAAGCTTTCTTT	CASSPGFAEAFF
TRBD1	TRBV11-2	few	TRBJ2-7	TGTGCCAGCAGCCCGTCGACAGGGGGCTACGAGCAGTACTTC	CASSPSTGGYEQYF
-	TRBV3-1/TRBV3-2	-	TRBJ1-4	TGTGCCAGCAGCCAAGGGGGAAAACTGTTTTTT	CASSQGGKLFF
-	TRBV6-6	-	TRBJ1-5	TGTGCCAGCAGTGGGAATAGCAATCAGCCCCAGCATTTT	CASSGNSNQPQHF
-	TRBV14	-	TRBJ1-1	TGTGCCAGCAGCCTGGGTATGAACACTGAAGCTTTCTTT	CASSLGMNTEAFF
TRBD1	TRBV28	-	TRBJ2-1	TGTGCCAGCAGTCCAATTAAACCGGGACAGGGGTTTCATGAGCAGTTCTTC	CASSPIKPGQGFHEQFF
-	TRBV10-3	-	TRBJ1-1	TGTGCCATCAGTTCCCTCCACATGAACACTGAAGCTTTCTTT	CAISSLHMNTEAFF
-	TRBV11-3	-	TRBJ1-1	TGTGCCAGCAGCCGTTTAGTGGGGACAGAAGCTTTCTTT	CASSRLVGTEAFF
-	TRBV27	-	TRBJ1-5	TGTGCCAGCGGGTTCGGGGTGGGAAATCAGCCCCAGCATTTT	CASGFGVGNQPQHF
-	TRBV6-5	-	TRBJ2-5	TGTGCCAGCAGTTACTCAGCCGGGGTCGGGGAGACCCAGTACTTC	CASSYSAGVGETQYF
TRBD2	TRBV11-3	-	TRBJ2-2	TGTGCCAGCAGCTTGGGACTAGCGGACACCGGGGAGCTGTTTTTT	CASSLGLADTGELFF
TRBD1	TRBV6-5	-	TRBJ1-5	TGTGCCAGCAGTACGGGACAGGGGAACAATCAGCCCCAGCATTTT	CASSTGQGNNQPQHF
-	TRBV6-6	-	TRBJ2-2	TGTGCCAGCAGTTCTCAGGGGGCGCGGGGGACCGGGGAGCTGTTTTTT	CASSSQGARGTGELFF
TRBD1	TRBV7-9	-	TRBJ1-3	TGTGCCAGCAGCTCACAGACAGGGACTGGAAACACCATATATTTT	CASSSQTGTGNTIYF
-	TRBV6-1	-	TRBJ1-2	TGTGCCAGCAGTGATTCAGGATATGGGTATGGCTACACCTTC	CASSDSGYGYGYTF
TRBD2	TRBV6-1	-	TRBJ2-7	TGTGCCAGCAGTGCAGCGGGACTTAACTACGAGCAGTACTTC	CASSAAGLNYEQYF
-	TRBV7-9	-	TRBJ1-1	TGTGCCAGCAGCCCCAGGCTGCGGGACAAGCGGAACACTGAAGCTTTCTTT	CASSPRLRDKRNTEAFF
TRBD1	TRBV15	-	TRBJ1-5	TGTGCCACCAGCAGGAGACAGGGCGTTCAGCCCCAGCATTTT	CATSRRQGVQPQHF
-	TRBV19	-	TRBJ2-1	TGTGCCAGTAGTATTTGGAGTGAGCAGTTCTTC	CASSIWSEQFF
-	TRBV24-1	-	TRBJ1-2	TGTGCCACCAGTGATGCATCCTTCAACTATGGCTACACCTTC	CATSDASFNYGYTF
-	TRBV7-2	-	TRBJ2-1	TGTGCCAGCAGCTCCTCAGACGTAAATGAGCAGTTCTTC	CASSSSDVNEQFF